These 15 T cell receptor beta chains were sequenced from one sample in a study of control samples from healthy donors and cancer patients. Sequenced by immunoSEQ multiplex PCR; TCRdb stores in-frame clones only, minus some. The repertoire holds around 160,000 clones, with over 85% as singletons. Specimen: blood. The receptors come from a man in his late teens or twenties in good health.

The rearrangement joins TRBV4-1 to TRBJ1-5, with TRBD1 matching over 8 bases. CDR3 length: 16 amino acids. J lost 3 bases, V lost 1 base, and 5 bases had no gene match. Germline lookup yields CDR1 MGHRA and CDR2 YSYEKL. CDR3 protein: CASSQGQGANNQPQHF. CDR3 coding DNA: TGCGCCAGCAGCCAAGGGCAGGGGGCGAACAATCAGCCCCAGCATTTT.

This clone was observed once. The chain couples TRBV29-1 to TRBJ2-1, with 8 nucleotides matching TRBD2. The CDR3 sequence is 13 residues long. Germline V lookup: CDR1 SQVTM, CDR2 ANQGSEA. J gave up 9 bases and V 0 bases, and 4 bases lay outside the gene matches. The DNA for the CDR3 is TGCAGCGTTGAAGAGGGTAGCGGGGCTGAGCAGTTCTTC. Translation gives CSVEEGSGAEQFF.

This clone was observed a single time. V is TRBV10-3 and J is TRBJ1-3; TRBD1 agrees at 11 bases. The CDR3 consists of 15 residues. J lost 3 bases, V lost 7 bases, and 5 bases had no gene match. Looked up from germline, CDR1 is ENHRY and CDR2 is SYGVKD. The chain's CDR3 is CAITGTGGSGNTIYF. The CDR3 region has the DNA TGTGCCATCACCGGGACAGGGGGTAGTGGAAACACCATATATTTT.

This sequence joins TRBV29-1 and TRBJ1-2; 7 nucleotides agree with TRBD1. The germline CDR1 and CDR2 sequences are SQVTM and ANQGSEA. The V segment lost 5 bases and the J segment 2 bases; nucleotides outside the gene matches: 5. There are 13 residues in the CDR3. Written as DNA, the CDR3 is TGCAGCGTTACGACAGGGAGGAACTATGGCTACACCTTC. It translates to CSVTTGRNYGYTF.

This clone was seen once. This chain uses TRBV30 with TRBJ1-4; D is possibly TRBD1 (6 bases). The V and J ends lost 1 base and 6 bases respectively, with 12 bases between them. This CDR3 has 14 amino acids. Germline CDR1 GTSNPN, CDR2 SVGIG (reference sequence). This chain's CDR3 is CAWSAQGRYEKLFF. CDR3 bases: TGTGCCTGGAGTGCACAGGGCAGATATGAAAAACTGTTTTTT.

The V call is TRBV5-4, the J call TRBJ1-1; a weak D match, TRBD1 (5 bases). Per the germline V gene, CDR1 is SGHNT and CDR2 is YYREEE (reference sequence). There are 12 residues in the CDR3. The V end was cut by 4 bases, the J end by 7 bases, with 11 bases between. CDR3 sequence: CASSPSGGEAFF. CDR3 coding DNA: TGTGCCAGCAGCCCTTCTGGGGGTGAAGCTTTCTTT.

The chain employs TRBV7-9 and TRBJ2-5; D is undetermined. The CDR3 extends over 15 amino acids. The germline V gene has CDR1 SEHNR and CDR2 FQNEAQ (reference sequence). The V gene lost 1 base and the J gene lost 4 bases, with 13 bases spanning the gap. This chain's CDR3 is CASSLVRLSAETQYF. CDR3 nucleotides: TGTGCCAGCAGCTTAGTCCGGTTGAGCGCAGAGACCCAGTACTTC. Supplemented by reference TRBV7-9 and TRBJ2-5, the full variable domain reads DTGVSQNPRHKITKRGQNVTFRCDPISEHNRLYWYRQTLGQGPEFLTYFQNEAQLEKSRLLSDRFSAERPKGSFSTLEIQRTEQGDSAMYLCASSLVRLSAETQYFGPGTRLLVL.

The chain has TRBV5-6 and TRBJ1-5, with D perhaps matching TRBD1 (5 bases). The length of the CDR3 is 17 residues. Germline loops: CDR1 SGHDT, CDR2 YYEEEE. V lost 2 bases and J lost 7, with 22 bases in between. CDR3 DNA: TGTGCCAGCAGCTTCTTAGGAGGGACCGGCGTCTACCAGCCCCAGCATTTT. Translation: CASSFLGGTGVYQPQHF.

The rearrangement joins TRBV30 to TRBJ1-5; unclear D gene. The germline V gene encodes CDR1 GTSNPN and CDR2 SVGIG (reference sequence). V dropped 2 bases and J dropped 0 bases, with 11 bases sitting between them. The CDR3 contains 15 residues. CDR3 bases: TGTGCCTGGAGTAAATCGGATTATAGCAATCAGCCCCAGCATTTT. This codes for CAWSKSDYSNQPQHF.

The rearrangement joins TRBV10-3 to TRBJ1-5, with 7 bases aligning to TRBD1. The germline CDR1 and CDR2 sequences are ENHRY and SYGVKD. V lost 6 bases to trimming and J lost 0 bases; unmatched junction nucleotides: 8. The CDR3 has 16 residues. CDR3 nucleotide sequence: TGTGCCATCAGCAGGGACAGCTCGACTAGCAATCAGCCCCAGCATTTT. Translation gives CAISRDSSTSNQPQHF.

The chain combines TRBV27 with TRBJ2-2; the D gene is possibly TRBD1 (5 bases). The V gene lost 7 bases and the J gene lost 1 base, with 10 bases spanning the gap. Per the germline V gene, CDR1 is MNHEY and CDR2 is SMNVEV (reference sequence). There are 14 residues in the CDR3. The CDR3 DNA sequence: TGTGCCAGCAAAATTGGACAGAACACCGGGGAGCTGTTTTTT. This translates into CASKIGQNTGELFF.

The chain uses TRBV28 and TRBJ1-3; a weak D match, TRBD1 (6 bases). Looked up from germline, CDR1 is MDHEN and CDR2 is SYDVKM. The V end was cut by 4 bases, the J end by 4 bases, with 14 bases between. The CDR3 spans 15 residues. The CDR3 reads CASSSAGARGNTIYF. The DNA for the CDR3 is TGTGCCAGCAGTTCCGCAGGGGCGCGAGGAAACACCATATATTTT.

The J gene is TRBJ2-5, the V gene TRBV15, with a possible D match to TRBD1 (5 bases). This CDR3 is 14 amino acids long. Germline CDR1 reads LNHNV; CDR2 reads YYDKDF (reference sequence). V was pared by 1 base and J by 4 bases, with 10 bases between. CDR3 in DNA: TGTGCCACCAGCAGAGCCAGGACAACAGAGACCCAGTACTTC. It encodes CATSRARTTETQYF.

The chain links TRBV5-1 to TRBJ1-1; possibly TRBD1 for D (5 bases). Trimming cost V 2 bases and J 3 bases, with 14 bases left between them. CDR3 length: 15 amino acids. The germline V gene has CDR1 SGHRS and CDR2 YFSETQ. CDR3: CASSLEGRVDTEAFF. CDR3 in DNA: TGCGCCAGCAGCTTAGAGGGACGGGTCGACACTGAAGCTTTCTTT.

The gene calls are TRBV11-2 and TRBJ2-7; D not resolved. The CDR3 contains 12 residues. Looked up from germline, CDR1 is SGHAT and CDR2 is FQNNGV. V gave up 5 bases and J gave up 2 bases, with 7 bases separating them. The CDR3 DNA follows: TGTGCCAGCAGCCCCCTTGCCTACGAGCAGTACTTC. Amino acid sequence: CASSPLAYEQYF. Full variable domain (rest looked up from reference TRBV11-2 and TRBJ2-7): EAGVAQSPRYKIIEKRQSVAFWCNPISGHATLYWYQQILGQGPKLLIQFQNNGVVDDSQLPKDRFSAERLKGVDSTLKIQPAKLEDSAVYLCASSPLAYEQYFGPGTRLTVT.